The 14 T cell receptor beta chains below all came from one sample that was sequenced in a study of T cell clonotyping in hematopoietic cell transplantation. Here immunoSEQ multiplex PCR was the method, and the copy in TCRdb shows in-frame clones only, minus some. The sample has around 5,100 clones; about 33% are singletons. The time point was: recipient sample about 28 days before transplant, after cytoreduction. Source: peripheral blood mononuclear cells, taken before stem cell transplant. All receptors derive from a man aged 50 to 59 with myelofibrosis. Some clones in this sample may be carry-over from other donors' samples.

The sample holds a few counts of this clone. The V call is TRBV6-5, the J call TRBJ1-2, with TRBD1 identical over 10 bases. The V gene end was trimmed by 7 bases and the J gene end by 5 bases; junction bases not matched to a gene: 7. Germline assignment: CDR1 MNHEY and CDR2 SVGAGI. The CDR3 length is 14 residues. CDR3 region: CASTRTGGVYGYTF. CDR3 coding DNA: TGTGCCAGCACCCGGACAGGGGGAGTTTATGGCTACACCTTC.

The J gene is TRBJ2-5, the V gene TRBV5-6; the D call may be TRBD1 or TRBD2 (7 bases each). This CDR3 contains 13 residues. CDR1 and CDR2 from the germline V gene are SGHDT and YYEEEE. The ends were cut back, 4 bases at V and 11 bases at J, with 18 bases in the middle. CDR3 in DNA: TGTGCCAGCAGCGTCTCGACAGGGAGGGAGCAGTACTTC. Encoded protein: CASSVSTGREQYF.

The chain uses TRBV6-5 and TRBJ2-7; D perhaps matches TRBD1 (5 bases). The germline V and J ends were trimmed by 0 bases and 7 bases, with 13 bases remaining between them. This CDR3 comprises 14 residues. CDR1 is MNHEY and CDR2 is SVGAGI in the germline V gene. CDR3 coding DNA: TGTGCCAGCAGTTACTCGACGGGCAGGGATGAGCAGTACTTC. It translates to CASSYSTGRDEQYF.

The chain combines TRBV29-1 with TRBJ2-5; TRBD1 aligns across 7 bases. The end of the DNA is better explained by TRBJ2-7, so the J call may be wrong. CDR3 size: 12 residues. Germline CDR1 is SQVTM and CDR2 is ANQGSEA. In DNA form, the CDR3 reads TGCAGCGCCTGGGACAGCGAAGACGAGCAGTACTTC. Translated, it gives CSAWDSEDEQYF.

The chain links TRBV30 to TRBJ1-5; D not certain. Germline CDR1 is GTSNPN and CDR2 is SVGIG (reference sequence). Deletions cut 2 bases from V and 0 bases from J, with 5 bases between. The CDR3 covers 13 residues. The CDR3 here is CAWSRDSNQPQHF. The CDR3 DNA sequence: TGTGCCTGGAGTAGGGATAGCAATCAGCCCCAGCATTTT.

The rearrangement joins TRBV6-6 to TRBJ1-1; D perhaps matches TRBD1 (5 bases). Trimming removed 2 bases from V and 3 bases from J, with 13 bases in between. This CDR3 is 15 amino acids long. Germline V CDR1 and CDR2: MNHNY, SVGAGI (reference sequence). CDR3 in DNA: TGTGCCAGCAGTTACGGGGGGGTTTCGGACACTGAAGCTTTCTTT. It translates to CASSYGGVSDTEAFF.

V usage is TRBV7-2 and J usage is TRBJ2-7; D gene ambiguous. This CDR3 is built from 16 residues. Trimming pared 1 base from V and 4 bases from J, leaving 17 bases between. Germline-derived CDR1 and CDR2 are SGHTA and FQGNSA. As DNA, the CDR3 is TGTGCCAGCAGCTTAGGGGCGCTAATACCGATTTACGAGCAGTACTTC. Its translation is CASSLGALIPIYEQYF. The complete variable domain, with remaining parts taken from reference TRBV7-2 and TRBJ2-7, reads GAGVSQSPSNKVTEKGKDVELRCDPISGHTALYWYRQSLGQGLEFLIYFQGNSAPDKSGLPSDRFSAERTGGSVSTLTIQRTQQEDSAVYLCASSLGALIPIYEQYFGPGTRLTVT.

This clone has a handful of counts. The chain has TRBV7-6 and TRBJ2-7; D not certain. This CDR3 region has 14 residues. Between the trimmed V and J ends, which lost 4 bases and 0 bases, there was a span of 10 bases. The V gene's germline CDR1 is SGHVS and CDR2 FNYEAQ. CDR3: CASSSKVSSYEQYF. CDR3 sequence (DNA): TGTGCCAGCAGCTCGAAAGTCAGCTCCTACGAGCAGTACTTC.

The genes are TRBV29-1 and TRBJ2-7; weak D call: TRBD2 (6 bases). Trimming cost V 5 bases and J 0 bases, with 8 bases left between them. The CDR3 totals 12 residues. CDR1 is SQVTM, CDR2 ANQGSEA, per germline. The CDR3 protein is CSVRRDSYEQYF. The CDR3 bases are TGCAGCGTTCGGAGGGACTCCTACGAGCAGTACTTC.

The chain employs TRBV30 and TRBJ1-1; a possible D gene is TRBD1 (5 bases). Germline V gives CDR1 GTSNPN, CDR2 SVGIG (reference sequence). V lost 1 base and J 8 bases, leaving 11 bases between the germline ends. This CDR3 comprises 12 residues. The CDR3 sequence is CAWSGPGSEAFF. The CDR3 DNA follows: TGTGCCTGGAGTGGGCCAGGGAGCGAAGCTTTCTTT.

This clone came up a few times. The chain carries TRBV30 and TRBJ2-1; possible D gene TRBD2, 5 bases. V was pared by 2 bases and J by 8 bases, with 7 bases between. Germline values: CDR1 GTSNPN, CDR2 SVGIG (reference sequence). The CDR3 loop spans 11 amino acids. CDR3 DNA sequence: TGTGCCTGGAGTAGGCGGGATGAGCAGTTCTTC. It yields the protein CAWSRRDEQFF.

This clone has more than one count but fewer than ten. The CDR3 nucleotides are TGCAGCGTCCTGGACAGGGGGCAAGAGACCCAGTACTTC. This encodes CSVLDRGQETQYF. V usage is TRBV29-1 and J usage is TRBJ2-5, with TRBD1 identical over 10 bases. Germline V gene sequence: CDR1 SQVTM, CDR2 ANQGSEA. V lost 6 bases, J lost 2 bases, and 3 bases stayed unmatched. This CDR3 contains 13 residues.

This chain connects TRBV30 to TRBJ2-7, with 7 bases lining up with TRBD1. V lost 4 bases to trimming and J lost 3 bases; unmatched junction nucleotides: 6. There are 13 residues in the CDR3. Germline assignment: CDR1 GTSNPN and CDR2 SVGIG (reference sequence). The CDR3 reads CAWTPGTDYEQYF. CDR3 bases: TGTGCCTGGACCCCCGGGACAGACTACGAGCAGTACTTC.

This chain joins TRBV6-5 and TRBJ2-7, with D perhaps matching TRBD2 (7 bases). The V end lost 5 bases, the J end lost 5 bases, and 16 bases lay between the germline ends. This CDR3 has 14 amino acids. Germline CDR1 is MNHEY and CDR2 is SVGAGI. Here the CDR3 reads CASSEGGPFNEQYF. The CDR3 nucleotides are TGTGCCAGCAGTGAGGGGGGGCCGTTCAACGAGCAGTACTTC.